One sample yielded the 26 T cell receptor beta chains listed below, sequenced in a study of T cell changes during pregnancy in multiple sclerosis. Assay used: immunoSEQ multiplex PCR; TCRdb lists only in-frame clones, some missing. The sample has 100,000 or so clones, approximately 92% seen once. This specimen was peripheral blood, taken in the first trimester of pregnancy. The receptor source for this set is a female donor with multiple sclerosis, enrolled in a pregnancy study.

V usage is TRBV4-1 and J usage is TRBJ2-1; the D gene is possibly TRBD2 (5 bases). The germline gives CDR1 MGHRA, CDR2 YSYEKL. This CDR3 spans 17 amino acids. The germline V and J ends were trimmed by 0 bases and 5 bases, with 17 bases remaining between them. Here the CDR3 reads CASSQDPGPGSNNEQFF. CDR3 in DNA: TGCGCCAGCAGCCAAGATCCCGGCCCGGGGAGCAACAATGAGCAGTTCTTC.

In its sample, this clone was seen a few times. J is TRBJ1-2 and V is TRBV6-1; D uncertain. Germline loops: CDR1 MNHNS, CDR2 SASEGT. V shed 6 bases and J shed 7 bases, with 15 bases lying between them. The CDR3 extends over 13 amino acids. The CDR3 spells CASRLAGGSGYTF. In DNA, the CDR3 is TGTGCCAGCAGATTGGCAGGAGGGAGTGGCTACACCTTC.

This clone was observed a handful of times. The chain carries TRBV4-2 and TRBJ1-6; the D gene is possibly TRBD1 (5 bases). Germline assignment: CDR1 LGHNA and CDR2 YNFKEQ. The length of the CDR3 is 14 residues. The V and J ends lost 0 bases and 8 bases respectively, with 8 bases between them. Here the CDR3 DNA reads TGTGCCAGCAGCCAAGAAGGGGAGGATTCACCCCTCCACTTT. Its translation: CASSQEGEDSPLHF.

This sequence joins TRBV4-1 and TRBJ1-2; no clear D gene. This CDR3 is built from 15 residues. V lost 1 base and J lost 0, with 9 bases in between. The germline V gene encodes CDR1 MGHRA and CDR2 YSYEKL. CDR3 residues: CASSQAAAANYGYTF. In DNA, the CDR3 is TGCGCCAGCAGCCAAGCGGCGGCGGCTAACTATGGCTACACCTTC.

The chain recombines TRBV27 with TRBJ2-1; D is possibly TRBD1 (5 bases). This CDR3 is 19 amino acids long. CDR1 and CDR2 (germline): MNHEY, SMNVEV (reference sequence). V lost 4 bases to trimming and J lost 4 bases, with 26 bases between them. In nucleotides, the CDR3 is TGTGCCAGCAGTTCTGGCGGCCGTTTAACAGGCGACGAGTACAATGAGCAGTTCTTC. Its translation: CASSSGGRLTGDEYNEQFF.

This chain links TRBV2 with TRBJ2-5, with TRBD2 matching 11 bases. Germline assignment: CDR1 SNHLY and CDR2 FYNNEI. Trimming cost V 3 bases and J 2 bases; bases outside gene matches: 8. The CDR3 is 17 amino acids. As DNA, the CDR3 is TGTGCCAGCAGTGATTCAACTAGCGGGGGCTTTCAAGAGACCCAGTACTTC. Its translation is CASSDSTSGGFQETQYF.

The chain combines TRBV19 with TRBJ1-2; TRBD1 aligns across 8 bases. Trimming took 9 bases from V and 1 from J; bases not matched to a gene: 16. Germline loops: CDR1 LNHDA, CDR2 SQIVND (reference sequence). The CDR3 loop spans 17 amino acids. This CDR3 reads CASRMVRRTGSNYGYTF. CDR3 coding DNA: TGTGCCAGCCGGATGGTTCGCCGGACAGGGAGTAACTATGGCTACACCTTC.

This chain joins TRBV5-6 and TRBJ2-7; 10 nucleotides align to TRBD1. The CDR3 runs to 15 residues. The ends lost 5 bases at V and 5 bases at J; junction bases unmatched: 10. CDR1 SGHDT and CDR2 YYEEEE come from the germline V gene. Here the CDR3 DNA reads TGTGCCAGCAGTTCCCCGGGACAGGGGATGGACGAGCAGTACTTC. The encoded protein is CASSSPGQGMDEQYF. Full variable domain (outside the CDR3, taken from reference TRBV5-6 and TRBJ2-7): DAGVTQSPTHLIKTRGQQVTLRCSPKSGHDTVSWYQQALGQGPQFIFQYYEEEERQRGNFPDRFSGHQFPNYSSELNVNALLLGDSALYLCASSSPGQGMDEQYFGPGTRLTVT.

The chain carries TRBV6-1 and TRBJ2-3; 9 bases agree with TRBD2. The V gene's germline CDR1 is MNHNS and CDR2 SASEGT. The CDR3 covers 16 residues. The V and J ends lost 2 bases and 5 bases, in that order; junction bases with no gene match: 8. As DNA, the CDR3 is TGTGCCAGCAGTGAATCCCAGCGGGGGGACATAGATACGCAGTATTTT. Amino acid sequence: CASSESQRGDIDTQYF.

V and J are TRBV5-1 and TRBJ2-7, with TRBD2 matching 12 bases. The CDR3 length is 14 residues. Germline assignment: CDR1 SGHRS and CDR2 YFSETQ. V lost 4 bases to trimming and J lost 5 bases; unmatched junction nucleotides: 4. CDR3 DNA: TGCGCCAGCAGCGCGACTAGCGGGGGTCACGAGCAGTACTTC. Amino acid sequence: CASSATSGGHEQYF.

The CDR3 nucleotides read TGCGCCAGCAGCACGGTGTCGGGGGATGGCTACACCTTC. It specifies CASSTVSGDGYTF. This rearrangement joins TRBV5-1 to TRBJ1-2, with D maybe TRBD1 (5 bases). The CDR3 contains 13 residues. With 4 bases removed from V and 6 bases from J, the gap between germline ends came to 13 bases. Germline-derived CDR1 and CDR2 are SGHRS and YFSETQ.

The chain joins TRBV27 to TRBJ2-1, with TRBD2 as a possible D gene (7 bases). CDR1 and CDR2 from the germline V gene are MNHEY and SMNVEV (reference sequence). V lost 5 bases and J lost 0, with 17 bases in between. This CDR3 contains 17 residues. The DNA for the CDR3 is TGTGCCAGCAGTCCACGAGGGGGGGGTAGCTCCTACAATGAGCAGTTCTTC. Amino acids: CASSPRGGGSSYNEQFF.

V usage is TRBV27 and J usage is TRBJ1-5, with D unresolved. Trimming removed 0 bases from V and 4 bases from J, with 10 bases in between. Per the germline V gene, CDR1 is MNHEY and CDR2 is SMNVEV (reference sequence). This CDR3 has 15 amino acids. The CDR3 region has the DNA TGTGCCAGCAGTTTATCGAGTCTAGCAAATCAGCCCCAGCATTTT. Protein product: CASSLSSLANQPQHF.

On this clone itself: The junction departs from germline at one end; a sequencing error may be responsible. This chain joins TRBV7-7 and TRBJ2-7, with D possibly matching TRBD2 (6 bases). The germline V gene encodes CDR1 SSHAT and CDR2 FNYEAQ (reference sequence). The CDR3 runs 16 residues. The chain's CDR3 is CASSRSEGVWFSEQYF. The DNA for the CDR3 is TGTGCTAGCAGTCGGTCGGAGGGCGTGTGGTTCAGCGAGCAGTACTTC.

V and J are TRBV15 and TRBJ2-5; 7 nucleotides align to TRBD1. CDR1 LNHNV and CDR2 YYDKDF come from the germline V gene (reference sequence). This CDR3 contains 13 residues. J was trimmed by 3 bases and V by 4 bases; bases with no gene match: 2. This CDR3 is CATSIDREETQYF. The CDR3 DNA reads TGTGCCACCAGCATTGACAGGGAAGAGACCCAGTACTTC.

The chain recombines TRBV7-9 with TRBJ2-7; 11 nucleotides align to TRBD1. Germline V gene sequence: CDR1 SEHNR, CDR2 FQNEAQ (reference sequence). Trimming took 5 bases from V and 5 from J; bases not matched to a gene: 8. There are 15 residues in the CDR3. The CDR3 region is CASSTGDRGVHEQYF. CDR3 sequence (DNA): TGTGCCAGCAGCACAGGGGACAGGGGGGTCCACGAGCAGTACTTC.

The CDR3 here is CASSQDLVGGGTQETQYF. The DNA of the CDR3 is TGTGCCAGCAGCCAAGATCTTGTTGGCGGGGGGACCCAAGAGACCCAGTACTTC. The chain is built from TRBV14 and TRBJ2-5; 8 bases map to TRBD2. Losses at the gene ends were 0 bases for V and 1 base for J; bases not matched to a gene: 10. The CDR3 totals 18 residues. CDR1 and CDR2 from the germline V gene are SGHDN and FVKESK.

CDR3 DNA sequence: TGTGCCACCAAGATGTTAGCGGGGTCAGATACGCAGTATTTT. This encodes CATKMLAGSDTQYF. The chain couples TRBV15 to TRBJ2-3, with TRBD2 matching over 8 bases. In germline, CDR1 is LNHNV, CDR2 YYDKDF (reference sequence). The CDR3 has 14 residues. Losses at the gene ends were 7 bases for V and 4 bases for J; bases not matched to a gene: 7. Variable domain in full (rest from reference TRBV15 and TRBJ2-3): DAMVIQNPRYQVTQFGKPVTLSCSQTLNHNVMYWYQQKSSQAPKLLFHYYDKDFNNEADTPDNFQSRRPNTSFCFLDIRSPGLGDTAMYLCATKMLAGSDTQYFGPGTRLTVL.

The chain is built from TRBV7-4 and TRBJ2-1; TRBD2 agrees at 8 bases. Germline CDR1 and CDR2: SGHVT and SQSDAQ. V was clipped by 5 bases and J by 5 bases; unmatched bases: 11. This CDR3 spans 16 amino acids. This CDR3 is CASSGLGSGGHNEQFF. The CDR3 coding sequence is TGTGCCAGCAGCGGTTTGGGGAGCGGGGGTCACAATGAGCAGTTCTTC.

The rearrangement joins TRBV11-2 to TRBJ2-3, with 11 bases fitting TRBD2. The CDR3 spans 14 residues. Germline V gives CDR1 SGHAT, CDR2 FQNNGV. With 4 bases clipped from V and 9 bases from J, the junction kept 6 bases outside the gene matches. The CDR3 nucleotides are TGTGCCAGCAGCTCCCGACTAGCGGGACTCACGCAGTATTTT. Residues: CASSSRLAGLTQYF.

The V and J genes are TRBV5-1 and TRBJ1-5; 7 bases align to TRBD1. V shed 0 bases, J shed 5 bases, and the junction held 8 bases outside the gene matches. The CDR3 consists of 16 residues. Germline CDR1 SGHRS, CDR2 YFSETQ. CDR3 in amino acids: CASSLGNRGGDQPQHF. CDR3 coding DNA: TGCGCCAGCAGCTTGGGGAACAGGGGTGGTGATCAGCCCCAGCATTTT.

The chain is built from TRBV6-1 and TRBJ1-2; no firm D call. Germline CDR1 and CDR2: MNHNS and SASEGT. The CDR3 is made up of 13 amino acids. The germline V and J ends were trimmed by 5 bases and 4 bases, with 11 bases remaining between them. CDR3 DNA sequence: TGTGCCAGCAGTATACAGCTACCCTATGGCTACACCTTC. It specifies CASSIQLPYGYTF.

The rearrangement uses TRBV10-2 and TRBJ2-5, with 9 bases matching TRBD2. Per the germline V gene, CDR1 is WSHSY and CDR2 is SAAADI. V shed 7 bases and J 7 bases; nucleotides not matched to a gene: 13. The length of the CDR3 is 15 residues. The CDR3 nucleotides read TGCGCCAGCACCCCGGGGTTGCGGGGGGGACTGACCCAGTACTTC. It translates to CASTPGLRGGLTQYF.

The chain links TRBV4-1 to TRBJ2-1; a possible D gene is TRBD1 (5 bases). Germline CDR1 is MGHRA and CDR2 is YSYEKL. The CDR3 covers 16 residues. Between the trimmed V and J ends, which lost 4 bases and 6 bases, there was a span of 19 bases. The CDR3 DNA reads TGCGCCAGCAGCCTCCTCAGGGTCGGGTCCATCAATGAGCAGTTCTTC. It encodes CASSLLRVGSINEQFF.

CDR3 nucleotides: TGTGCCAGCAGCGGAATCCGTAGACAGGGTAGCAATCAGCCCCAGCATTTT. This encodes CASSGIRRQGSNQPQHF. V gene TRBV7-8 combines with J gene TRBJ1-5; 7 positions match TRBD1. The V gene's germline CDR1 is SGHVS and CDR2 FQNEAQ. The CDR3 loop spans 17 amino acids. Losses at the gene ends were 5 bases for V and 0 bases for J; bases not matched to a gene: 10.

The CDR3 is CASRPQVKEAGSSYEQYF. CDR3 in DNA: TGTGCCAGCAGGCCTCAGGTCAAGGAGGCGGGGAGCTCCTACGAGCAGTACTTC. The chain couples TRBV7-9 to TRBJ2-7, with a tentative D call TRBD2 (6 bases). The CDR3 covers 18 residues. Trimming left V 6 bases short and J 0 bases short, with 24 bases between. The germline CDR1 and CDR2 sequences are SEHNR and FQNEAQ (reference sequence).